This is a list of T cell receptor beta chains from one sample in a study of cytomegalovirus exposure and HLA in healthy donors. Profiled with immunoSEQ multiplex PCR; TCRdb holds only in-frame clones, not every one. The table shows 150,000 to 200,000 clones, with over 60% occurring only once. The source material was PBMCs. Source of these receptors: a girl aged 5-17 years in good health and CMV-seronegative. The CDR3 runs from the conserved cysteine through the conserved F or W. The order of the fields is CDR3 protein, CDR3 DNA, J gene, clone size, CDR3 length, D gene, V gene. A D gene is named only where the DNA matches it firmly. The listing skips clone size in some rows; elsewhere it reads once, few, many or a size class.

cdr3_aa: CASSIVPGQLGELFF; cdr3_nt: TGTGCCAGTAGTATAGTTCCGGGACAGCTAGGGGAGCTGTTTTTT; j_call: TRBJ2-2; clone_size: -; cdr3_length: 15; d_call: TRBD1; v_call: TRBV19
cdr3_aa: CASTGTGTGNYEQYF; cdr3_nt: TGTGCCAGCACCGGAACCGGGACAGGGAACTACGAGCAGTACTTC; j_call: TRBJ2-7; clone_size: -; cdr3_length: 15; d_call: TRBD1; v_call: TRBV6-6
cdr3_aa: CASSLVQGTSEAFF; cdr3_nt: TGTGCCAGCAGCTTAGTCCAGGGTACGTCTGAAGCTTTCTTT; j_call: TRBJ1-1; clone_size: -; cdr3_length: 14; d_call: -; v_call: TRBV7-6
cdr3_aa: CASKPRGLGYTF; cdr3_nt: TGTGCCAGCAAGCCCAGGGGGCTTGGCTACACCTTC; j_call: TRBJ1-2; clone_size: -; cdr3_length: 12; d_call: TRBD1; v_call: TRBV6-1
cdr3_aa: CASSGQGWDQPQHF; cdr3_nt: TGTGCCAGCAGCGGACAGGGTTGGGATCAGCCCCAGCATTTT; j_call: TRBJ1-5; clone_size: -; cdr3_length: 14; d_call: TRBD1; v_call: TRBV5-8
cdr3_aa: CASGFGGTGDYNSPLHF; cdr3_nt: TGTGCTAGTGGATTCGGAGGGACAGGTGATTATAATTCACCCCTCCACTTT; j_call: TRBJ1-6; clone_size: -; cdr3_length: 17; d_call: TRBD1; v_call: TRBV12-5
cdr3_aa: CASSRDGTEAFF; cdr3_nt: TGTGCCAGCTCGCGGGACGGCACTGAAGCTTTCTTT; j_call: TRBJ1-1; clone_size: -; cdr3_length: 12; d_call: -; v_call: TRBV18
cdr3_aa: CASSIGAPLEAFF; cdr3_nt: TGTGCCAGTAGTATAGGCGCACCACTTGAAGCTTTCTTT; j_call: TRBJ1-1; clone_size: -; cdr3_length: 13; d_call: -; v_call: TRBV19
cdr3_aa: CASSLGADMNTEAFF; cdr3_nt: TGCGCCAGCAGCTTGGGGGCCGATATGAACACTGAAGCTTTCTTT; j_call: TRBJ1-1; clone_size: -; cdr3_length: 15; d_call: -; v_call: TRBV5-1
cdr3_aa: CASSARTVTYEQYF; cdr3_nt: TGTGCCAGCAGCGCCCGGACAGTGACCTACGAGCAGTACTTC; j_call: TRBJ2-7; clone_size: many; cdr3_length: 14; d_call: -; v_call: TRBV7-9
cdr3_aa: CASSSEYRGPQYF; cdr3_nt: TGTGCCAGCAGTTCAGAGTACAGGGGACCCCAGTACTTC; j_call: TRBJ2-5; clone_size: once; cdr3_length: 13; d_call: TRBD1; v_call: TRBV27
cdr3_aa: CASSNRQVDDEQYF; cdr3_nt: TGTGCCAGCAGTAACCGACAGGTCGACGACGAGCAGTACTTC; j_call: TRBJ2-7; clone_size: -; cdr3_length: 14; d_call: -; v_call: TRBV6-5
cdr3_aa: CASRRATEAFF; cdr3_nt: TGTGCCAGCCGGCGGGCCACTGAAGCTTTCTTT; j_call: TRBJ1-1; clone_size: -; cdr3_length: 11; d_call: -; v_call: TRBV25-1
cdr3_aa: CASSPRDEQYF; cdr3_nt: TGTGCCAGCTCACCCCGGGACGAGCAGTACTTC; j_call: TRBJ2-7; clone_size: -; cdr3_length: 11; d_call: -; v_call: TRBV18
cdr3_aa: CASTSTDTQYF; cdr3_nt: TGCGCCAGTACTAGCACAGATACGCAGTATTTT; j_call: TRBJ2-3; clone_size: -; cdr3_length: 11; d_call: -; v_call: TRBV10-2
cdr3_aa: CASRVGVGRTDTQYF; cdr3_nt: TGCGCCAGCAGGGTGGGTGTGGGGCGCACAGATACGCAGTATTTT; j_call: TRBJ2-3; clone_size: -; cdr3_length: 15; d_call: -; v_call: TRBV5-1
cdr3_aa: CASAATSADNQPQHF; cdr3_nt: TGCGCCAGCGCTGCTACTTCTGCGGACAATCAGCCCCAGCATTTT; j_call: TRBJ1-5; clone_size: -; cdr3_length: 15; d_call: -; v_call: TRBV10-2
cdr3_aa: CASSQNPGGRPYNEQFF; cdr3_nt: TGCGCCAGCAGCCAAAACCCAGGGGGCCGGCCCTACAATGAGCAGTTCTTC; j_call: TRBJ2-1; clone_size: -; cdr3_length: 17; d_call: TRBD1; v_call: TRBV4-1
cdr3_aa: CASSPYRGPNTEAFF; cdr3_nt: TGTGCCAGCAGCCCCTACAGGGGGCCGAACACTGAAGCTTTCTTT; j_call: TRBJ1-1; clone_size: -; cdr3_length: 15; d_call: TRBD1; v_call: TRBV5-8
cdr3_aa: CASSYRPGDQPQHF; cdr3_nt: TGTGCCAGCAGCTATCGACCAGGGGACCAGCCCCAGCATTTT; j_call: TRBJ1-5; clone_size: -; cdr3_length: 14; d_call: -; v_call: TRBV7-3
cdr3_aa: CASSLDRGRNTIYF; cdr3_nt: TGTGCCAGCAGCCTTGACAGGGGGCGAAACACCATATATTTT; j_call: TRBJ1-3; clone_size: -; cdr3_length: 14; d_call: TRBD1; v_call: TRBV14
cdr3_aa: CASSDELSYEQYF; cdr3_nt: TGTGCCAGCAGTGACGAGTTGTCCTACGAGCAGTACTTC; j_call: TRBJ2-7; clone_size: -; cdr3_length: 13; d_call: -; v_call: TRBV25-1
cdr3_aa: CSVGTGGGKTQYF; cdr3_nt: TGCAGCGTCGGAACAGGGGGCGGAAAGACCCAGTACTTC; j_call: TRBJ2-5; clone_size: -; cdr3_length: 13; d_call: TRBD1; v_call: TRBV29-1
cdr3_aa: CASSSTGGSYNEQFF; cdr3_nt: TGTGCCAGCAGTTCGACAGGGGGCTCCTACAATGAGCAGTTCTTC; j_call: TRBJ2-1; clone_size: -; cdr3_length: 15; d_call: TRBD1; v_call: TRBV27
cdr3_aa: CASRFSGDSTDTQYF; cdr3_nt: TGTGCCAGCAGGTTCAGCGGGGATAGCACAGATACGCAGTATTTT; j_call: TRBJ2-3; clone_size: -; cdr3_length: 15; d_call: TRBD2; v_call: TRBV6-5
cdr3_aa: CASSRGTPGAYGYTF; cdr3_nt: TGTGCCAGTAGTCGGGGGACGCCCGGGGCCTATGGCTACACCTTC; j_call: TRBJ1-2; clone_size: -; cdr3_length: 15; d_call: -; v_call: TRBV19
cdr3_aa: CASSEGQVGIYEQYF; cdr3_nt: TGTGCCAGTAGTGAGGGACAGGTCGGTATTTACGAGCAGTACTTC; j_call: TRBJ2-7; clone_size: -; cdr3_length: 15; d_call: TRBD1; v_call: TRBV19